This TCR beta chain was sequenced in a study of shared clonotypes between healthy human individuals. Germline trimming cut 3 bases from V and 5 bases from J; bases unmatched to any gene: 15. CDR3 length equals 18 residues. The germline gives CDR1 MDHEN, CDR2 SYDVKM. Per the authors' pipeline: ImmunoSEQ junction-only sequences lacked quality scores, so their filtering differed. Profiling relied on immunoSEQ multiplex PCR, and the TCRdb table lists in-frame clones only, not all of them. That table gives V, J and clone size, and the DNA gave D and trimming. The sample holds 2,500,000 or so clones, approximately 90% seen once.

Material: naive CD4+ T cells sorted from blood. Subset specified: CD45RA+ positively selected. The gene calls are TRBV28 and TRBJ2-1; 8 bases line up with TRBD1. The TCR originated in a young man in good health. CDR3 residues: CASSFILLGQGRDNEQFF. The CDR3 DNA sequence: TGTGCCAGCAGTTTTATCCTGCTCGGACAGGGTAGGGACAATGAGCAGTTCTTC. The full variable domain, rest sourced from reference TRBV28 and TRBJ2-1, is DVKVTQSSRYLVKRTGEKVFLECVQDMDHENMFWYRQDPGLGLRLIYFSYDVKMKEKGDIPEGYSVSREKKERFSLILESASTNQTSMYLCASSFILLGQGRDNEQFFGPGTRLTVL.